Listed below are T cell receptor beta chains from one sample, sequenced in a study of PD-1 blockade in classical Hodgkin lymphoma. The table came from immunoSEQ multiplex PCR; TCRdb's copy has only in-frame clones and leaves some out. Among approximately 49,000 clones listed, more than 75% were seen once. The material was peripheral blood mononuclear cells (PBMCs), obtained before the fourth cycle of nivolumab. Receptors originate from a human donor with classical Hodgkin lymphoma. Both conserved end residues are part of each CDR3. D genes are given only for firm matches. Where a row states a size, it is once, few, many or the class of an expanded clone; other rows omit it.

.,.,TRBV9,TRBJ1-1,TGTGCCAGCAGCCCCGGGGTGGGTGGTTTGGACACTGAAGCTTTCTTT,CASSPGVGGLDTEAFF
TRBD2,.,TRBV7-2,TRBJ2-7,TGTGCCAGCAGCCAATGGGACTACCCACCTCCAGCCGAGCAGTACTTC,CASSQWDYPPPAEQYF
.,.,TRBV5-1,TRBJ2-3,TGCGCCAGCAGCTTCCTGGTTGGGGATACGCAGTATTTT,CASSFLVGDTQYF
.,.,TRBV6-5,TRBJ2-5,TGTGCCAGCAGTCGCCGTACGGGTGAGGAAGAGACCCAGTACTTC,CASSRRTGEEETQYF
.,few,TRBV7-2,TRBJ2-3,TGTGCCAGCAGCCCGATCGGGGGCACAGATACGCAGTATTTT,CASSPIGGTDTQYF
TRBD2,.,TRBV7-7,TRBJ2-1,TGTGCTAGCAGCTTAGCGGATGCTAGCGGAACCTACAATGAGCAGTTCTTC,CASSLADASGTYNEQFF
TRBD2,.,TRBV14,TRBJ2-3,TGTGCCAGCAGCCAAGTTGGACTAGCGGGGGGAGTAGATACGCAGTATTTT,CASSQVGLAGGVDTQYF
.,few,TRBV6-5,TRBJ1-1,TGTGCCAGCAGTTACTCGACTACGGGTTATGAAGCTTTCTTT,CASSYSTTGYEAFF
TRBD2,few,TRBV9,TRBJ2-5,TGTGCCAGCAGCGTAGCTCCAGCGGGGGGGCTCGGGGGAGAGACCCAGTACTTC,CASSVAPAGGLGGETQYF
TRBD1,.,TRBV27,TRBJ1-6,TGTGCCAGCAGCCTCCGACAGGGTAATTCACCCCTCCACTTT,CASSLRQGNSPLHF
TRBD1,once,TRBV19,TRBJ1-2,TGTGCCGGTAGTATAGGACAGGGGGATGGCTACACCTTC,CAGSIGQGDGYTF
.,.,TRBV30,TRBJ1-2,TGTGCCCGGGGGGCGGGCACCGAGAACTATGGCTACACCTTC,CARGAGTENYGYTF
.,.,TRBV6-5,TRBJ1-4,TGTGCCAGCAGTTACAGAGATGCAACTAATGAAAAACTGTTTTTT,CASSYRDATNEKLFF
.,.,TRBV6-6,TRBJ2-3,TGTGCCAGCAGTTACGATCCGGGACTAGATACGCAGTATTTT,CASSYDPGLDTQYF
.,.,TRBV19,TRBJ1-1,TGTGCCAGTAGTCCCGAAAGGCCTACTGAAGCTTTCTTT,CASSPERPTEAFF
TRBD1,.,TRBV4-3,TRBJ1-1,TGCGCCAGCAGCCGGTACAGGGGTGGGACTGAAGCTTTCTTT,CASSRYRGGTEAFF
.,.,TRBV4-2,TRBJ1-3,TGTGCCAGCAGCCTTCAAGAAAACACCATATATTTT,CASSLQENTIYF
TRBD1,.,TRBV6-1,TRBJ1-2,TGTGCCAGCAGCTGGGGACAGAGCAACTATGGCTACACCTTC,CASSWGQSNYGYTF
.,once,TRBV13,TRBJ1-2,TGTGCCAGCAGCTTAGATAGGGGCCAAGAGCACTATGGCTACACCTTC,CASSLDRGQEHYGYTF
.,.,TRBV19,TRBJ1-3,TGTGCCAGTATCAGGACAGCATCGCCTTTGAACTCTGGAAACACCATATATTTT,CASIRTASPLNSGNTIYF
.,medium-sized,TRBV30,TRBJ2-7,TGTGCCTGGAGCGGTCCCGGGACTTTCTCCTACGAGCAGTACTTC,CAWSGPGTFSYEQYF
TRBD2,.,TRBV19,TRBJ2-7,TGTGCCAGTAACGCGGCTGGCGGGAGGGCCCACGAGCAGTACTTC,CASNAAGGRAHEQYF
.,.,TRBV7-2,TRBJ2-7,TGTGCCAGCAGCGGAAACAGGGTCTCCTACGAGCAGTACTTC,CASSGNRVSYEQYF
.,.,TRBV6-5,TRBJ2-7,TGTGCCAGCAGTTACGCTTCCGGTACCTACGAGCAGTACTTC,CASSYASGTYEQYF
TRBD1,once,TRBV30,TRBJ2-4,TGTGCCTGGAGTAGAGGGGGCCTAGGCAAAAACATTCAGTACTTC,CAWSRGGLGKNIQYF
.,once,TRBV5-1,TRBJ1-1,TGCGCCAGCAGCTTGGAGGGCAGCCAAAACACTGAAGCTTTCTTT,CASSLEGSQNTEAFF
.,.,TRBV19,TRBJ2-5,TGTGCCAGTAGTATAGGAACGCAGGGTCGAGAGACCCAGTACTTC,CASSIGTQGRETQYF
.,.,TRBV7-8,TRBJ2-1,TGTGCCAGCAGCTCCTCGGGTCTCTCCTACAATGAGCAGTTCTTC,CASSSSGLSYNEQFF